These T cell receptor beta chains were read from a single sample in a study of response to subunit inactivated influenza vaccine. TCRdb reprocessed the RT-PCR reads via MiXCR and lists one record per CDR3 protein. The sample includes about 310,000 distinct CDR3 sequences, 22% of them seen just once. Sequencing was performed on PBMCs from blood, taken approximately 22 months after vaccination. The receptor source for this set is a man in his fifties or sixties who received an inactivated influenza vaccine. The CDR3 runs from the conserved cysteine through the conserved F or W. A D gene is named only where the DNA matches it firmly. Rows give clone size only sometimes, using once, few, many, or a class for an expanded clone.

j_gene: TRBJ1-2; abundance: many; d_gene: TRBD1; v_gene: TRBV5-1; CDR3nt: TGCGCCAGCAGCGCAGACAGGGCCTATGGCTACACCTTC; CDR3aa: CASSADRAYGYTF
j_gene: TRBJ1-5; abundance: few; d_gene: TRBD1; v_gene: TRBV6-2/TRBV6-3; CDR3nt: TGTGCCAGCAGTTCCCTACTCAGGGGGGACCAGCCCCAGCATTTT; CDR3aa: CASSSLLRGDQPQHF
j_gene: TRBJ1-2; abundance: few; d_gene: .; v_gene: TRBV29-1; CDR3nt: TGCAGCGTTGATCGGGGGCATGGCTATGGCTACACCTTC; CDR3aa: CSVDRGHGYGYTF
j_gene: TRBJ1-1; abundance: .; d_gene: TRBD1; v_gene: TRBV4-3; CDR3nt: TGCGCCAGCAGCCAAGGGAGCAAGTACGCAGGGGGAATGAACACTGAAGCTTTCTTT; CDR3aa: CASSQGSKYAGGMNTEAFF
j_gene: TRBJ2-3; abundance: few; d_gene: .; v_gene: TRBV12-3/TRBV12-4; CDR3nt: TGTGCCAGCAGCTCTGGCGCGGCTCGCACAGATACGCAGTATTTT; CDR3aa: CASSSGAARTDTQYF
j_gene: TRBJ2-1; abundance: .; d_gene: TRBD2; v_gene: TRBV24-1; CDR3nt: TGTGCCACCGAAACCGGGACTAGCTCAAATGAGCAGTTCTTC; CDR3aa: CATETGTSSNEQFF
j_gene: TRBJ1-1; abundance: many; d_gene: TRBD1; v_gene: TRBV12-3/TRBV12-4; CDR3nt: TGTGCCAGCAGTCTCAATTGGGGACAGGGAGCTTTCTTT; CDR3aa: CASSLNWGQGAFF
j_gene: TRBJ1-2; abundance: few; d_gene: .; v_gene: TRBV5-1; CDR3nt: TGCGCCAGCAGCTCAGAAGGGAGGGCAAACTATGGCTACACCTTC; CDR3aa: CASSSEGRANYGYTF
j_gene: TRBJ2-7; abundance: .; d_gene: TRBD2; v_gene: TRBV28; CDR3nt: TGTGCCGCCGGGGGGGACATAGTTTCCTACGAGCAGTACTTC; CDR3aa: CAAGGDIVSYEQYF
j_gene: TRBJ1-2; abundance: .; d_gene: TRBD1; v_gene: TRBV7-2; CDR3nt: TGTGCCAGCAGCTGGGGACAGCAAAACTATGGCTACACCTTC; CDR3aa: CASSWGQQNYGYTF
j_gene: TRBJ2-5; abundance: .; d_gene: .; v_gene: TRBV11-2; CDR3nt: TGTGCCAGCAGCTTCTCATTTGAGGAACAAGAGACCCAGTACTTC; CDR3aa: CASSFSFEEQETQYF
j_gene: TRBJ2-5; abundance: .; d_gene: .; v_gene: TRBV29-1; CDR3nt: TGCAGCGTTGATCTCTTGGGGCGGGAGACCCAGTACTTC; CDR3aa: CSVDLLGRETQYF
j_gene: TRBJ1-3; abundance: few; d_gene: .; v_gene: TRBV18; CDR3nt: TGTGCCAGCTCTCCATCGACAGTCTCTGGAAACACCATATATTTT; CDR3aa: CASSPSTVSGNTIYF
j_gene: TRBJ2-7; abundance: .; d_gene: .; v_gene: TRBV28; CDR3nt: TGTGCCAGCATCCCGACGGGCACCTACGAGCAGTACTTC; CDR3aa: CASIPTGTYEQYF
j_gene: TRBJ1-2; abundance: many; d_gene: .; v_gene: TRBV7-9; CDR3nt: TGTGCCAGCAGCCGCACCCTACAGGCCTCCTATGGCTACACCTTC; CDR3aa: CASSRTLQASYGYTF
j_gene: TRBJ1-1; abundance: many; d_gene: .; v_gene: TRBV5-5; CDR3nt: TGTGCCAGCAGCTCCCGGTGGGAGATGAACACTGAAGCTTTCTTT; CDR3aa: CASSSRWEMNTEAFF
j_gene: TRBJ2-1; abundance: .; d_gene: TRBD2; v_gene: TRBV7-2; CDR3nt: TGTGCCAGCAGCCCTGGACTAGCCCCAGGAGAGCAGTTCTTC; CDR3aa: CASSPGLAPGEQFF
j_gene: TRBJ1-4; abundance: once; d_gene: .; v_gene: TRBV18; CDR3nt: TGTGCCAGCTCACGACGAACCCGGGTGGAGGATGAACAACTGTTTTTT; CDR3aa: CASSRRTRVEDEQLFF
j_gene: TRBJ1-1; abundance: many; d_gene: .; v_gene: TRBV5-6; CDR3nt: TGTGCCAGCAGCTTTTACAGGAACACTGAAGCTTTCTTT; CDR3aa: CASSFYRNTEAFF
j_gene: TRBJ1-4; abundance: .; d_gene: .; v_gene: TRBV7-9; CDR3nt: TGTGCCAGCAGCTTACCCGGGACACCAACTAATGAAAAACTGTTTTTT; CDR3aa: CASSLPGTPTNEKLFF
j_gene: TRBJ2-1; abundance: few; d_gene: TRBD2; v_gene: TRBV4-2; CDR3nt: TGTGCCAGCAGCCAAGATCGGCGGCTAGCGGGAGAAGTCAATGAGCAGTTCTTC; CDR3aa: CASSQDRRLAGEVNEQFF
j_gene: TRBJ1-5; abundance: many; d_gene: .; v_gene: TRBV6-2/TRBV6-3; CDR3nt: TGTGCCAGCACAACCCGAGACGGTCAGCCCCAGCATTTT; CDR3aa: CASTTRDGQPQHF
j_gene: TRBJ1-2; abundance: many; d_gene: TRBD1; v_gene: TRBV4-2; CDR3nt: TGTGCCAGCAGCCAAGAGGACAGGGCCGGTAACTATGGCTACACCTTC; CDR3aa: CASSQEDRAGNYGYTF
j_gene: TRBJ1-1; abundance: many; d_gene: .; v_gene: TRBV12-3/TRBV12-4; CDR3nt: TGTGCCAGCAGTCCGACAGCCATGAACACTGAAGCTTTCTTT; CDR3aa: CASSPTAMNTEAFF
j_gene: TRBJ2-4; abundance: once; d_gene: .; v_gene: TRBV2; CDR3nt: TGTGCCAGCAGGGAACAGGGCGTTGGTAAAAACATTCAGTACTTC; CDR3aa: CASREQGVGKNIQYF
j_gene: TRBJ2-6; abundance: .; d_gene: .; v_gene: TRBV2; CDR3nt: TGTGCCAGCAGCGAAACCACAGGGTTCTCTGGGGCCAACGTCCTGACTTTC; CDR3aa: CASSETTGFSGANVLTF
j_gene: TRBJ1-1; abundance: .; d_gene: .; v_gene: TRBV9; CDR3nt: TGTGCCAGCAGCGTAGTCGGCGGTCACCCTGAAGCTTTCTTT; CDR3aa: CASSVVGGHPEAFF
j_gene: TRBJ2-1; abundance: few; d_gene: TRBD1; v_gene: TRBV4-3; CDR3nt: TGCGCCAGCAGCCAAGGTGGGGCCGGGACAGAGCCCTACAATGAGCAGTTCTTC; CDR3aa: CASSQGGAGTEPYNEQFF
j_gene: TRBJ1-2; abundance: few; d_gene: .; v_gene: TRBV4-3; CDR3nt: .; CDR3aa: CASSQDPDRPLFFGYTF
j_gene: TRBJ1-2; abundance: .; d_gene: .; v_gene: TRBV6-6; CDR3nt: TGTGCCAGCAGTTATGGAGACAACGATGGCTACACCTTC; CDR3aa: CASSYGDNDGYTF
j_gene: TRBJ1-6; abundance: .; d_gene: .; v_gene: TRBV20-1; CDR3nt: TGCAGTGCCATCACGTTGAGGGGGAACAATAATTCACCCCTCCACTTT; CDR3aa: CSAITLRGNNNSPLHF
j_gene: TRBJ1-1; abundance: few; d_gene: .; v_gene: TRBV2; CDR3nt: TGTGCCAGCAGAATGCTCGTTGGGGACGGCACTGAAGCTTTCTTT; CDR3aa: CASRMLVGDGTEAFF
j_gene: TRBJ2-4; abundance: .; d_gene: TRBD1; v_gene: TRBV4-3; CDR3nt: TGCGCCAGCAGCCAAACTCCAGGGGGCGCAAACATTCAGTACTTC; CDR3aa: CASSQTPGGANIQYF
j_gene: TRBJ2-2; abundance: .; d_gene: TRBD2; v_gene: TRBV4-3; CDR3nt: TGCGCCAGCAGCCAAAGCGGGGGGGGGAACACCGGGGAGCTGTTTTTT; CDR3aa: CASSQSGGGNTGELFF
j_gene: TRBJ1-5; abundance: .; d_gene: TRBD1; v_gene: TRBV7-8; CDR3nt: TGTGCCAGCAGCCCCTCTCCCAGGGGGGCAAATCAGCCCCAGCATTTT; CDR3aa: CASSPSPRGANQPQHF
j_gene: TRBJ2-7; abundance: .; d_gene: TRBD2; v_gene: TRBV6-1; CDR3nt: TGTGCCAGCAGTGAAAGTCACTTAGCGGGGGTCGCGTACTTC; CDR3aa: CASSESHLAGVAYF
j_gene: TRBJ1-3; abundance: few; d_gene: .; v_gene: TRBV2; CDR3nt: TGTGCCAGCAGTGAAGACCTCCCGGGACACAAGTTT; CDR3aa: CASSEDLPGHKF
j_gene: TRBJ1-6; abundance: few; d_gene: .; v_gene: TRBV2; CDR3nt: TGTGCCAGCAGTGAAGACAGGGTCGGTAATTCACCCCTCCACTTT; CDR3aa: CASSEDRVGNSPLHF
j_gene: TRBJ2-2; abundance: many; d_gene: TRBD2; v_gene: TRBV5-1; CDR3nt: TGCGCCAGCAGCTTGACCGGACTAGCGGGGGACGGGGAGCTGTTTTTT; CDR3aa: CASSLTGLAGDGELFF
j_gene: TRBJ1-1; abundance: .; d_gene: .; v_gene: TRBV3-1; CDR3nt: TGTGCCAGCAGCCAAGGGGGTCACACTGAAGCTTTCTTT; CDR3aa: CASSQGGHTEAFF
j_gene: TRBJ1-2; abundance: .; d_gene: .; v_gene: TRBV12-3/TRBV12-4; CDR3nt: TGTGCCAGCAGTCCCACAGGCACAGGGAACAACTATGGCTACACCTTC; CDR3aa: CASSPTGTGNNYGYTF
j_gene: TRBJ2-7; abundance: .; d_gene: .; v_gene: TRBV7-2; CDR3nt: TGTGCCAGCAGCTTAGGGCCAGGTCAGGGCGAGCAGTACTTC; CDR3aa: CASSLGPGQGEQYF
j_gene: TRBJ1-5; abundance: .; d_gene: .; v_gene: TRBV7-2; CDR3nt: TGTGCCAGCAGCTTCGGCAGGGTCATACAGCCCCAGCATTTT; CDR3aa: CASSFGRVIQPQHF
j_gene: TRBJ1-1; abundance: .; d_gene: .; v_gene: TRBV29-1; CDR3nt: TGCAGCCCCTTACGTGACACTGAAGCTTTCTTT; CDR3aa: CSPLRDTEAFF
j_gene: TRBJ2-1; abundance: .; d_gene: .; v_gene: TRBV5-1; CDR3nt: TGCGCCAGCAGCTGGGACGCAAATGGGAATGAGCAGTTCTTC; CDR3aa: CASSWDANGNEQFF